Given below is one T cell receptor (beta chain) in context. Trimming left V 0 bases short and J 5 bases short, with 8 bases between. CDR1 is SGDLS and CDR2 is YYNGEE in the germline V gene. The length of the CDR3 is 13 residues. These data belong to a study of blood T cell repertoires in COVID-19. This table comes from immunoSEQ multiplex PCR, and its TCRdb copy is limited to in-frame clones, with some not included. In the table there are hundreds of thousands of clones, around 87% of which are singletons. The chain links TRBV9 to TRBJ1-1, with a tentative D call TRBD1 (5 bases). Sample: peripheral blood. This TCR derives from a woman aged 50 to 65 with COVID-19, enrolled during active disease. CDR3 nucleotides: TGTGCCAGCAGCGTAGGGGGGAGGACTGAAGCTTTCTTT. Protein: CASSVGGRTEAFF.